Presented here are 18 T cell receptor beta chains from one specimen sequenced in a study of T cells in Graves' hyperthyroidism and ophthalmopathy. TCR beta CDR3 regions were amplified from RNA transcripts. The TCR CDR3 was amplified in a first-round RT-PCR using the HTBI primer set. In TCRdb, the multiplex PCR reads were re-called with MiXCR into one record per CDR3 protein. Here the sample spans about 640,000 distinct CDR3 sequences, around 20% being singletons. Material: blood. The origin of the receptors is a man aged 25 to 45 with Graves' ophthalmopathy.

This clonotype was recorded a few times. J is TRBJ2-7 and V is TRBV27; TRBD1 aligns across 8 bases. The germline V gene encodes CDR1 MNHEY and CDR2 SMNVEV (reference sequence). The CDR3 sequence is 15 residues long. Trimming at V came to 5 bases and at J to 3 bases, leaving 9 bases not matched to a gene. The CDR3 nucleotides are TGTGCCAGCAGTCCCCTACCGGGACAGGACTACGAGCAGTACTTC. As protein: CASSPLPGQDYEQYF.

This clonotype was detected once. CDR3 nucleotide sequence: TGCAGTGCCCCGGGACAGGGTATGAATGAGCAGTTCTTC. Translating gives CSAPGQGMNEQFF. The chain joins TRBV20-1 to TRBJ2-1; 9 nucleotides agree with TRBD1. After removal of 6 bases from V and 7 bases from J, the junction contained 7 bases not matched to a gene. Per the germline V gene, CDR1 is DFQATT and CDR2 is SNEGSKA (reference sequence). CDR3 length: 13 amino acids.

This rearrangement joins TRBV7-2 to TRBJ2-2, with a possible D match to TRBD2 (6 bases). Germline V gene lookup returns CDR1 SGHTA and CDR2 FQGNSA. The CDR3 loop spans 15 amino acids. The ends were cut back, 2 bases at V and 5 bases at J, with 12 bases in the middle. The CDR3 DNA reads TGTGCCAGCAGCTTATGGGTAGCGGTTACCGGGGAGCTGTTTTTT. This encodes CASSLWVAVTGELFF.

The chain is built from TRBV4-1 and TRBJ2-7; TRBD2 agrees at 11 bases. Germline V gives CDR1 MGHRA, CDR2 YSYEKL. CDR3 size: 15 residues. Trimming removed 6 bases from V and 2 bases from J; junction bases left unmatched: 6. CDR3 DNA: TGCGCCAGCAGTCGCGGGACTAGCGGCCCCTACGAGCAGTACTTC. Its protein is CASSRGTSGPYEQYF.

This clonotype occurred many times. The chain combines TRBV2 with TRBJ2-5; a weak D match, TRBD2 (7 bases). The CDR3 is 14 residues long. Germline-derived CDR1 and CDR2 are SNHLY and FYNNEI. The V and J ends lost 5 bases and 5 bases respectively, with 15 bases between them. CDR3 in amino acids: CASSTGGRVETQYF. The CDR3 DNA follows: TGTGCCAGCAGTACGGGGGGCAGGGTGGAGACCCAGTACTTC. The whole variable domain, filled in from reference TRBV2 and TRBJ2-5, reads EPEVTQTPSHQVTQMGQEVILRCVPISNHLYFYWYRQILGQKVEFLVSFYNNEISEKSEIFDDQFSVERPDGSNFTLKIRSTKLEDSAMYFCASSTGGRVETQYFGPGTRLLVL.

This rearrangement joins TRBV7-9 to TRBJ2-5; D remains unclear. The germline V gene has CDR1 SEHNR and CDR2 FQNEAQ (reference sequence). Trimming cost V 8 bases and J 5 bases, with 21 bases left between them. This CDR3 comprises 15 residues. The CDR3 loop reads CASLFGGGRSETQYF. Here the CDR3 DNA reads TGTGCCAGCCTGTTCGGCGGTGGGCGTTCGGAGACCCAGTACTTC. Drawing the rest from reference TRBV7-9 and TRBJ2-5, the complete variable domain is DTGVSQNPRHKITKRGQNVTFRCDPISEHNRLYWYRQTLGQGPEFLTYFQNEAQLEKSRLLSDRFSAERPKGSFSTLEIQRTEQGDSAMYLCASLFGGGRSETQYFGPGTRLLVL.

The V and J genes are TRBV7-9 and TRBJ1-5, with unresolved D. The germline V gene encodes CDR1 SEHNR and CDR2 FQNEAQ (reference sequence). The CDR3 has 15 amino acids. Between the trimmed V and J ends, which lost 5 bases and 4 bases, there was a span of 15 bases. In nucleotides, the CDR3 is TGTGCCAGCAGCCACACGGGAGAACTTAATCAGCCCCAGCATTTT. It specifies CASSHTGELNQPQHF. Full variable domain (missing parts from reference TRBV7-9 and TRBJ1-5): DTGVSQNPRHKITKRGQNVTFRCDPISEHNRLYWYRQTLGQGPEFLTYFQNEAQLEKSRLLSDRFSAERPKGSFSTLEIQRTEQGDSAMYLCASSHTGELNQPQHFGDGTRLSIL.

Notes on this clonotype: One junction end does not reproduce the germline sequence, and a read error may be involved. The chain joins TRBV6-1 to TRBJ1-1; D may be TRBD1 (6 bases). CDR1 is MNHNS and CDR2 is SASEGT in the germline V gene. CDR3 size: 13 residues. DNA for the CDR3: TGTGCCAGCAGCGAAATGGACAGACGTCCGTCGATCTTT. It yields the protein CASSEMDRRPSIF.

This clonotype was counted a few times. The CDR3 DNA is TGCGCCAGCAGCCAGGGACAGCCGAACACTGAAGCTTTCTTT. Protein: CASSQGQPNTEAFF. The genes are TRBV5-1 and TRBJ1-1; 7 nucleotides agree with TRBD1. The CDR3 runs 14 residues. The V gene end was trimmed by 4 bases and the J gene end by 1 base; junction bases not matched to a gene: 4. Germline assignment: CDR1 SGHRS and CDR2 YFSETQ.

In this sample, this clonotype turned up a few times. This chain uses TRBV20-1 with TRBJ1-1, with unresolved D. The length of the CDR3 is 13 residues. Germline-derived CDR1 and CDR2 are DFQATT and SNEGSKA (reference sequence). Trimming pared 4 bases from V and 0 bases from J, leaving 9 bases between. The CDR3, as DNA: TGCAGTGCTACAGACGAACTGAACACTGAAGCTTTCTTT. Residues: CSATDELNTEAFF.

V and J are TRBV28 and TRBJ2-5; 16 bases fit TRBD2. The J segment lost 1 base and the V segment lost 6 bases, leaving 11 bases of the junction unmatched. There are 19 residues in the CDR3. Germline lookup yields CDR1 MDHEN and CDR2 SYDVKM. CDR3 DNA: TGTGCCAGCAGCCTGGGCTCCGGGACTAGCGGGAGGGCCCAAGAGACCCAGTACTTC. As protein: CASSLGSGTSGRAQETQYF.

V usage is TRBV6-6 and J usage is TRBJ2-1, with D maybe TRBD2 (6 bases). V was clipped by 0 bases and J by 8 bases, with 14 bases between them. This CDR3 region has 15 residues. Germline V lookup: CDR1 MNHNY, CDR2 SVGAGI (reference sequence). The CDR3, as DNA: TGTGCCAGCAGTTACTCCGGGACTTTAACATATGAGCAGTTCTTC. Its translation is CASSYSGTLTYEQFF.

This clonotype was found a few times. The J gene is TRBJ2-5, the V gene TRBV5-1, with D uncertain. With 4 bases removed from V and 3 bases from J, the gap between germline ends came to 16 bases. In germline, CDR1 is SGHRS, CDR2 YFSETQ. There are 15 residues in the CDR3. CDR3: CASSALLGSEETQYF. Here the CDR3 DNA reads TGCGCCAGCAGCGCCCTCCTGGGATCGGAAGAGACCCAGTACTTC.

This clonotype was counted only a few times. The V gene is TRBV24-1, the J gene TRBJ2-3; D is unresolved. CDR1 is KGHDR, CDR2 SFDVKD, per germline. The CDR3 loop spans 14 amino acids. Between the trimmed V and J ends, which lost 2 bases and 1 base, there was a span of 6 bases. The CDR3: CATSDSKGTDTQYF. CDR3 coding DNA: TGTGCCACCAGTGATTCAAAAGGCACAGATACGCAGTATTTT.

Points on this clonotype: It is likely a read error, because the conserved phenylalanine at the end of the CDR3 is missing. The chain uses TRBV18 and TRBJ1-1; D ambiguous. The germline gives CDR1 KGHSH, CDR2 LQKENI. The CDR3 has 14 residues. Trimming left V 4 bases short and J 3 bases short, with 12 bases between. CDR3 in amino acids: CASSLNFGDTEAFL. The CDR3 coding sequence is TGTGCCAGCTCACTAAACTTTGGGGACACTGAAGCTTTCCTT.

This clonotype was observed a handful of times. DNA for the CDR3: TGCAGCGTTGGATCAGATGGAAACACCATATATTTT. Amino acids: CSVGSDGNTIYF. The rearrangement links TRBV29-1 to TRBJ1-3; D ambiguous. Germline lookup yields CDR1 SQVTM and CDR2 ANQGSEA. CDR3 size: 12 residues. With 4 bases removed from V and 3 bases from J, the gap between germline ends came to 7 bases.

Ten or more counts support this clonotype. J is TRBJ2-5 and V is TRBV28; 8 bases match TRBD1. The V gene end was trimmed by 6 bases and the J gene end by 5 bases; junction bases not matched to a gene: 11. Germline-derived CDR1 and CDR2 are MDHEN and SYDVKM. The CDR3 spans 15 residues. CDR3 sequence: CASSLGTGSGETQYF. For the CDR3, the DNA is TGTGCCAGCAGCCTTGGGACAGGCAGTGGGGAGACCCAGTACTTC.

The CDR3 DNA is TGTGCCAGCAGGCCCCCGGGACAGTGGGAGACCCAGTACTTC. Protein: CASRPPGQWETQYF. V is TRBV3-1 and J is TRBJ2-5; TRBD1 agrees at 7 bases. V gave up 6 bases and J gave up 5 bases; unmatched junction bases: 9. The CDR3 is made up of 14 amino acids. CDR1 and CDR2 (germline): LGHDT, YNNKEL (reference sequence).